This T cell receptor beta chain was captured by sequencing in a study of neoadjuvant nivolumab and ipilimumab in lung cancer. The wider study: The combination arm added day-1 ipilimumab 1 mg/kg to nivolumab 3 mg/kg on days 1, 15, 29.

Notes on the study in general: Resected tumors had greater TCR richness and clonality than uninvolved lung.

The germline V and J ends were trimmed by 3 bases and 4 bases, with 12 bases remaining between them. Germline V gene data show CDR1 as SGHTA and CDR2 as FQGNSA. The CDR3 runs 14 residues. In regard to this clone: Its antigen remains unknown.

Repertoires were generated with immunoSEQ multiplex PCR, while TCRdb's copy carries only in-frame clones and drops some. The sample has 25,000 to 35,000 clones; more than 85% are singletons. The rearrangement joins TRBV7-2 to TRBJ1-2; D possibly corresponds to TRBD1 (5 bases). The TCR originated in an adult with non-small cell lung cancer. The sample was peripheral blood, taken after neoadjuvant nivolumab, alone or with ipilimumab, at or shortly before surgery. CDR3: CASSFPGEIYGYTF. CDR3 DNA: TGTGCCAGCAGCTTTCCGGGGGAGATCTATGGCTACACCTTC.